This is a list of T cell receptor beta chains from one sample in a study of shared clonotypes between healthy human individuals. TCRdb's table, derived via immunoSEQ multiplex PCR, lists solely in-frame clones and lacks some. The data contain around 690,000 clones, 80% to 95% of them seen just once; the ten biggest clones take up approximately 35%. Sequencing was carried out using memory CD8+ T cells from PBMCs. These receptors were taken from a man between 18 and 35 years old in good health. Some clones in this sample may be carry-over from other donors' samples. Both conserved end residues are part of each CDR3. D genes are given only for firm matches. Part of the rows lack a size; the others show once, few, many or a class for expanded clones.

j_call v_call clone_size d_call cdr3_nt cdr3_aa
TRBJ1-1 TRBV27 . . TGTGCCAGCAGTCGGCAGAGAGGCCTCAACACTGAAGCTTTCTTT CASSRQRGLNTEAFF
TRBJ2-7 TRBV27 . . TGTGCCAGCAGCCCATCCCCACGGCGGGACCCCCTGGGCGAGCAGTACTTC CASSPSPRRDPLGEQYF
TRBJ1-3 TRBV2 . . TGTGCCAGCCTCCGTCTGACAAGAGACTCTGGAAACACCATATATTTT CASLRLTRDSGNTIYF
TRBJ2-7 TRBV28 . TRBD2 TGTGCCAGCAGTTCCCCACGACTAGCGGGATGGTACGAGCAGTACTTC CASSSPRLAGWYEQYF
TRBJ2-7 TRBV19 . . TGTGCCAGTAGTAGCTACGGCGGGAACTACGAGCAGTACTTC CASSSYGGNYEQYF
TRBJ2-2 TRBV10-3 . . TGTGCCACCGGCCCAGGGGGGCTCACCGGGGAGCTGTTTTTT CATGPGGLTGELFF
TRBJ1-4 TRBV18 . . TGTGCCAGCTCACCGGCGGACAGAGCAACTAATGAAAAACTGTTTTTT CASSPADRATNEKLFF
TRBJ2-5 TRBV5-3 . TRBD2 TGCCCCATTCCGGGGGGAGCCCAAGAGACCCAGTACTTC CPIPGGAQETQYF
TRBJ2-2 TRBV6-4 . . TGTGCCAGCAGCCCCTCTGTCGCGAACACCGGGGAGCTGTTTTTT CASSPSVANTGELFF
TRBJ2-3 TRBV5-1 . . TGCGCCAGCAGCTTGGAGGGTTCTAGCACAGATACGCAGTATTTT CASSLEGSSTDTQYF
TRBJ2-5 TRBV19 . . TGTGCCAGTAGTATCCGGGACGGGGTAGGGAGCCCCCAGTACTTC CASSIRDGVGSPQYF
TRBJ1-1 TRBV10-3 . . TGTGCCATCAGCCTCGACAGTGGAACTGAAGCTTTCTTT CAISLDSGTEAFF
TRBJ2-1 TRBV5-6 . . TGTGCCAGCAGCTTGGCCCCAAATGAGCAGTTCTTC CASSLAPNEQFF
TRBJ2-7 TRBV28 . . TGTGCCAGCAGTTCTCTAGGACAGATCTACGAGCAGTACTTC CASSSLGQIYEQYF
TRBJ1-1 TRBV27 . TRBD1 TGTGCCAGCAGTGACGACAGGGAGTCGGTCACTGAAGCTTTCTTT CASSDDRESVTEAFF
TRBJ2-7 TRBV10-2 . TRBD2 TGCGCCAGCGACAGGACTAGCGGGAGAGGTGAGCAGTACTTC CASDRTSGRGEQYF
TRBJ1-3 TRBV28 . TRBD1 TGTGCCAGCAGGAGGACAGGGGGCTCCTTTGGAAACACCATATATTTT CASRRTGGSFGNTIYF
TRBJ1-4 TRBV29-1 . . TGCAGCGTTGAAGATCCCACAGCTTATGAAAAACTGTTTTTT CSVEDPTAYEKLFF
TRBJ2-2 TRBV28 . . TGTGCCAGCAACCCTGGAGTGGGAGAAGGGACCGGGGAGCTGTTTTTT CASNPGVGEGTGELFF
TRBJ2-6 TRBV2 . . TGTGCCAGCAGTGAACGAAGCTCTGGGGCCAACGTCCTGACTTTC CASSERSSGANVLTF
TRBJ1-1 TRBV5-6 . TRBD1 TGTGCCAGCAGCCCAGGGGGCGCGGGGACTGAAGCTTTCTTT CASSPGGAGTEAFF
TRBJ2-5 TRBV19 . TRBD2 TGTGCCAGTAGTATAGGCGGGAGCCAAGAGACCCAGTACTTC CASSIGGSQETQYF
TRBJ1-2 TRBV28 . . TGTGCCAGCAGTTTATCCGGAGGAGGGGAGCCTGCGCTCACCTTC CASSLSGGGEPALTF
TRBJ2-1 TRBV28 . . TGTGCCAGCAGTGCGGGGCTTAATCTTCACGAGCAGTTCTTC CASSAGLNLHEQFF
TRBJ2-3 TRBV7-9 . TRBD2 TGTGCCAGCAGCGGGAGCGGGAGGCCTTACACAGATACGCAGTATTTT CASSGSGRPYTDTQYF
TRBJ2-7 TRBV11-3 . . TGTGCCAGCAGCTTGGGGCCGTTGGAGGCCTACGAGCAGTACTTC CASSLGPLEAYEQYF
TRBJ2-6 TRBV2 . TRBD1 TGTGCCAGCAGGGACAGGGGGCCCCCGTCGGGGGCCAACGTCCTGACTTTC CASRDRGPPSGANVLTF
TRBJ1-4 TRBV7-9 . . TGTGCCAGCAGCGCCCTTAATGAAAAACTGTTTTTT CASSALNEKLFF
TRBJ2-7 TRBV9 . TRBD2 TGTGCCAGCAGCGTAGGGGCTAGCGGAACCTACGAGCAGTACTTC CASSVGASGTYEQYF
TRBJ2-6 TRBV28 . TRBD1 TGTGCCAGCAGTCCCTTGACAGGGGGCGGTTACTCTGGGGCCAACGTCCTGACTTTC CASSPLTGGGYSGANVLTF
TRBJ2-7 TRBV27 . . TGTGCCAGCAGTTTATCGAGGCCTATATACGAGCAGTACTTC CASSLSRPIYEQYF
TRBJ2-7 TRBV7-3 . TRBD1 TGTGCCAGCAGCCGGCGACAGGGGGGGACCCCCTACGAGCAGTACTTC CASSRRQGGTPYEQYF
TRBJ2-7 TRBV5-1 . . TGCGCCAGCAGCTTTAAAGGTGACGAGCAGTACTTC CASSFKGDEQYF
TRBJ1-1 TRBV6-5 many . TGTGCCAGCAGTTACTCGTCGGAGGTCACTGAAGCTTTCTTT CASSYSSEVTEAFF
TRBJ2-7 TRBV27 . TRBD2 TGTGCCAGCAGTCCGTTAATGAGGGAGGGCTGGCCCTACGAGCAGTACTTC CASSPLMREGWPYEQYF
TRBJ1-5 TRBV7-9 . TRBD1 TGTGCCAGCAGCTCCTCGACAGGGGGAGAGCCCCAGCATTTT CASSSSTGGEPQHF
TRBJ2-3 TRBV2 . . TGTGCCAGCAGTGATTCGTTTAGCGGCCTCACAGATACGCAGTATTTT CASSDSFSGLTDTQYF
TRBJ2-1 TRBV6-5 . . TGTGCCAGCAGTTACTCTGGGGCCGGCAATGAGCAGTTCTTC CASSYSGAGNEQFF
TRBJ1-1 TRBV27 . TRBD1 TGTGCCAGCAGTTTAATAAGGACAGGGGAGGCTTTCTTT CASSLIRTGEAFF
TRBJ1-1 TRBV9 few . TGTGCCAGCAGCGACGATAAGCGGATGAACACTGAAGCTTTCTTT CASSDDKRMNTEAFF
TRBJ2-1 TRBV6-5 once TRBD2 TGTGCCAGCAGTTACCTAACTAGCGTCACCTACAATGAGCAGTTCTTC CASSYLTSVTYNEQFF
TRBJ2-7 TRBV7-9 . . TGTGCCAGCAGCCCAAAGACACTTGGAAGCGGTGAGCAGTACTTC CASSPKTLGSGEQYF
TRBJ2-7 TRBV19 . . TGTGCCAGTAGTATAAGAGGCCCTCCTGGCTACGAGCAGTACTTC CASSIRGPPGYEQYF
TRBJ2-7 TRBV5-5 . . TGTGCCAGCAGCTTGGGTCTCTCGACTACCAACTACGAGCAGTACTTC CASSLGLSTTNYEQYF